This T cell receptor (beta chain) was recovered during a study of T cell responses to AZD1222 COVID-19 vaccine. This CDR3 region has 19 residues. The germline CDR1 and CDR2 sequences are LNHDA and SQIVND (reference sequence). V lost 4 bases, J lost 2 bases, and 14 bases stayed unmatched. Study-level findings and limits: The study found vaccine-associated CD4 TCRs spanning spike, dominant at 160-218 and 743-854. The study reported that nearly half of spike-specific TCRs target unmutated variant regions. The peak T cell response came first, and repertoires were sampled only after it.

Details on this clone: Its antigen is unidentified.

The protocol was immunoSEQ multiplex PCR, while the TCRdb copy is restricted to in-frame clones and leaves out a portion. The top ten hold 5% to 5.5% of the sample, which has approximately 100,000 clones, 75% to 90% seen once. The chain combines TRBV19 with TRBJ2-6, with 7 bases identical to TRBD1. The source of this sequence is an adult in good health. The sequencing here drew on peripheral blood, taken on day 0 of AZD1222 vaccination. Here the CDR3 DNA reads TGTGCCAGTAGTACACCCAATGGACAGGCGGAACCTGGGGCCAACGTCCTGACTTTC. Amino acids: CASSTPNGQAEPGANVLTF.